What follows is one T cell receptor (beta chain) and its context. The clone's antigen remains unknown. No base quality values were provided; no much bigger clone lies one nucleotide off. The time point label on this specimen signifies: individuals recovered from natural SARS-CoV-2 infection. TCRbeta CDR3 regions were sequenced with the immunoSEQ Assay. After extraction, genomic DNA underwent amplification by bias-controlled multiplex PCR, followed by high-throughput sequencing. Turning to the authors' computational methods: To quantify the absolute abundance of every unique TCRbeta CDR3 region, sequences were collapsed and filtered. T cell fraction was estimated by normalization of TCRbeta template counts to usable DNA, with usable DNA being measured through amplification of reference genes present in all nucleated cells. Repertoire TCRs were annotated as SARS-CoV-2-specific when V gene, CDR3 amino acid sequence and J gene were exactly matched to a known reactive TCR set. The reference SARS-CoV-2 TCR set was obtained from MIRA and was filtered for enrichment in COVID-19-positive ImmuneCODE repertoires, whereby public or cross-reactive TCRs were removed. Drawing on the MIRA antigens, annotated TCRs were analysed further at the level of specific ORF or position within ORF. Breadth was defined as the number of annotated unique rearrangements divided by the total number of unique productive rearrangements, and depth was defined as the summed frequency of the annotated unique rearrangements. Two-sided Wilcoxon rank-sum tests were used to compare TCR breadth between groups. Imported from immuneACCESS, the table was reduced by TCRdb to in-frame sequences with V and J called. These copies leave out some clones; in studies compared against another copy, an unresolved V gene accounts for under half, and the cause of the remainder is not known. V and J calls and clone size are as listed in that table; D and trimming were resolved from the DNA. The table for this sample lists about 94,000 clones; 82% of them were counted only once. The biggest ten clones account for roughly 15% of the sample.

These data belong to a study of Ad26.COV2.S vaccination and SARS-CoV-2 variants (dated by TCRdb to the early 2020s). In the study overall: TCRbeta repertoire sequencing served as the tool for gauging how specific and how broad the SARS-CoV-2-reactive T cell receptors were following Ad26.COV2.S vaccination. A total of around 32 samples were included in the TCR-sequenced set, comprising around 20 Ad26.COV2.S vaccine recipients, 5 placebo recipients and 8 SARS-CoV-2 convalescent individuals.

From its cysteine to its phenylalanine, the CDR3 spans 16 amino acids. Here the CDR3 DNA is all that survives: 48 bases in frame from base 1. Based on the germline V gene, the CDR1 and CDR2 sequences are SGDLS and YYNGEE. V is cut back by 0 bases and J by 2 bases, with 6 bases in the junction unmatched. Results the study describes overall, beyond this receptor: The authors noted that the TCR breadth and depth analyses may have underestimated total T cell responses. Compared with placebo recipients, Ad26.COV2.S recipients showed higher spike-specific TCR breadth (P = 0.0014). After vaccination, substantial breadth of spike-specific CD8+ and CD4+ T cell responses was reported. Vaccine and placebo recipients had comparable non-spike TCR breadth, which fits with the vaccine containing only spike.

Here the sequenced sample was peripheral blood, taken after recovery from COVID-19. The clonotype was recovered from a human donor who had recovered from COVID-19. The chain links TRBV9 with TRBJ2-5; 8 nucleotides in the junction match TRBD1. At the DNA level, the sequence is TGTGCCAGCAGCGTAGACAGGGGGATTCCACAAGAGACCCAGTACTTC. The encoded protein is CASSVDRGIPQETQYF.